This TCR beta chain was identified in a study of T-cell memory formation after mild COVID-19. Study context: TCR clusters were largely donor specific.

There are a few counts of this clonotype. Germline V lookup: CDR1 LNHNV, CDR2 YYDKDF (reference sequence). Deletions cut 3 bases from V and 3 bases from J, with 12 bases between. The CDR3 runs 14 residues. TCRdb reprocessed the 5' RACE reads via MiXCR and lists one record per CDR3 protein. This table has 120,000 or so distinct CDR3 sequences, about 17% appearing once. This clonotype was obtained from an adult woman who had mild COVID-19 (a few samples of this study predate the infection). Cell type and time point are not known. The rearrangement links TRBV15 to TRBJ2-7; D perhaps matches TRBD1 (6 bases). Sequenced sample: PBMCs or a T cell subset sorted from them (not recorded which). The CDR3 sequence is CATSRERQDYEQYF. In nucleotides, the CDR3 is TGTGCCACCAGCAGGGAAAGACAGGACTACGAGCAGTACTTC.